A single sample gave rise to the 17 T cell receptor beta chains below, sequenced in a study of blood T cell repertoires in COVID-19. The method was immunoSEQ multiplex PCR; TCRdb's version includes in-frame clones alone and lacks a portion of them. This sample yields 130,000 to 150,000 clones, of which roughly 90% are seen a single time; about 2.3% belongs to the top ten. The sequenced sample consisted of peripheral blood. All receptors come from a human donor in a cohort sampled during active COVID-19.

This clone has a single count. J is TRBJ1-1 and V is TRBV28; tentative D call: TRBD1 (6 bases). V lost 7 bases, J lost 4 bases, and 16 bases lay in between. The V gene's germline CDR1 is MDHEN and CDR2 SYDVKM. This CDR3 is 14 amino acids long. The CDR3 protein is CASNQGQSFTEAFF. CDR3 in DNA: TGTGCCAGCAACCAGGGGCAATCGTTCACTGAAGCTTTCTTT.

The CDR3 nucleotides are TGCGCCAGCACCCGACAGGGGGCAACTAATGAAAAACTGTTTTTT. Translating it yields CASTRQGATNEKLFF. The J gene is TRBJ1-4, the V gene TRBV4-1; 9 bases map to TRBD1. This CDR3 contains 15 residues. V dropped 7 bases and J dropped 0; count of bases not matched to a gene: 3. Germline-derived CDR1 and CDR2 are MGHRA and YSYEKL.

The chain combines TRBV5-1 with TRBJ2-1; 7 bases agree with TRBD1. Per the germline V gene, CDR1 is SGHRS and CDR2 is YFSETQ. V lost 4 bases to trimming and J lost 0 bases; unmatched junction nucleotides: 4. CDR3 length equals 15 residues. CDR3 DNA sequence: TGCGCCAGCAGCCCAGGGGGAGCCTCCTACAATGAGCAGTTCTTC. Its translation: CASSPGGASYNEQFF.

J is TRBJ1-1 and V is TRBV11-2, with 8 bases matching TRBD1. With 5 bases clipped from V and 1 base from J, the junction kept 6 bases outside the gene matches. The germline CDR1 and CDR2 sequences are SGHAT and FQNNGV. The CDR3 length is 15 residues. The CDR3 spells CASSKTGDGNTEAFF. As DNA, the CDR3 is TGTGCCAGCAGCAAGACAGGGGACGGGAACACTGAAGCTTTCTTT.

Points on this clone: Mismatch with germline at one junction end may stem from a read error. The chain couples TRBV7-7 to TRBJ2-5; possibly TRBD1 for D (5 bases). The CDR3 consists of 14 residues. Looked up from germline, CDR1 is SSHAT and CDR2 is FNYEAQ (reference sequence). CDR3 in amino acids: CASSLGHIQETQYF. The DNA of the CDR3 is TGTGCTAGCAGCTTAGGACACATTCAAGAGACCCAGTACTTC.

The rearrangement uses TRBV19 and TRBJ2-1; no clear D gene. Germline assignment: CDR1 LNHDA and CDR2 SQIVND (reference sequence). The CDR3 contains 12 residues. V lost 1 base and J 8 bases, leaving 6 bases between the germline ends. CDR3 sequence reads: CASSIGSDEQFF. The CDR3 DNA sequence: TGTGCCAGTAGTATAGGTTCGGATGAGCAGTTCTTC.

The chain uses TRBV9 and TRBJ2-1; TRBD2 agrees at 13 bases. In germline, CDR1 is SGDLS, CDR2 YYNGEE. The CDR3 runs 15 residues. V lost 4 bases and J lost 8; bases outside the gene matches: 6. CDR3: CASSPRTSGSDEQFF. CDR3 bases: TGTGCCAGCAGCCCCCGGACTAGCGGGAGCGATGAGCAGTTCTTC.

V gene TRBV27 combines with J gene TRBJ1-1; D is perhaps TRBD1 (6 bases). Deletions cut 7 bases from V and 0 bases from J, with 15 bases between. The CDR3 consists of 15 residues. Germline loops: CDR1 MNHEY, CDR2 SMNVEV (reference sequence). The CDR3 nucleotides read TGTGCCAGCACTCGAGGGGGGGTCATGAACACTGAAGCTTTCTTT. This encodes CASTRGGVMNTEAFF.

This chain joins TRBV7-2 and TRBJ2-3; TRBD2 matches 11 bases. The CDR3 extends over 14 amino acids. CDR1 is SGHTA, CDR2 FQGNSA, per germline. J was trimmed by 7 bases and V by 5 bases; bases with no gene match: 5. In DNA, the CDR3 is TGTGCCAGCAGCACCACTAGCGGGAGAAATACGCAGTATTTT. It yields the protein CASSTTSGRNTQYF.

V usage is TRBV12-5 and J usage is TRBJ2-7, with no clear D. The ends were cut back, 7 bases at V and 9 bases at J, with 10 bases in the middle. Germline-derived CDR1 and CDR2 are LGHNT and FRNRAP. The CDR3 sequence is 10 residues long. The DNA for the CDR3 is TGTGCTAGTGACATCCTTTGGCAGTACTTC. Translation: CASDILWQYF.

The chain links TRBV3-1 (or the pseudogene TRBV3-2) to TRBJ2-1, with 12 positions matching TRBD1. This CDR3 is built from 17 residues. From germline, CDR1 is LGHDT and CDR2 YNNKEL (reference sequence). The junction had 12 bases not matched to a gene; V was cut back by 4 bases and J by 8 bases. The CDR3 loop reads CASSPNLGTGGLDEQFF. CDR3 bases: TGTGCCAGCAGCCCGAACTTAGGGACAGGGGGCTTGGATGAGCAGTTCTTC.

CDR3 loop: CASSPGQLNSPLHF. The DNA of the CDR3 is TGTGCCAGTAGTCCCGGACAGCTTAATTCACCCCTCCACTTT. This sequence joins TRBV19 and TRBJ1-6, with a tentative D call TRBD1 (6 bases). The germline V gene has CDR1 LNHDA and CDR2 SQIVND (reference sequence). The length of the CDR3 is 14 residues. Between the trimmed V and J ends, which lost 5 bases and 6 bases, there was a span of 11 bases. Combining the CDR3 with reference TRBV19 and TRBJ1-6 gives the whole variable domain DGGITQSPKYLFRKEGQNVTLSCEQNLNHDAMYWYRQDPGQGLRLIYYSQIVNDFQKGDIAEGYSVSREKKESFPLTVTSAQKNPTAFYLCASSPGQLNSPLHFGNGTRLTVT.

This clone was found once. V gene TRBV24-1 combines with J gene TRBJ1-1; D gene uncertain. Germline CDR1 and CDR2: KGHDR and SFDVKD. Trimming cost V 7 bases and J 1 base, with 12 bases left between them. The CDR3 has 14 residues. CDR3 bases: TGTGCCACCAGGCCCAGGACTGAGAACACTGAAGCTTTCTTT. It is translated as CATRPRTENTEAFF.

This clone was counted at least ten times. The chain combines TRBV2 with TRBJ1-2, with D possibly TRBD1 on 6 matching bases. The germline gives CDR1 SNHLY, CDR2 FYNNEI. Trimming left V 5 bases short and J 11 bases short, with 15 bases between. This CDR3 comprises 12 residues. The CDR3 loop reads CASSQRTVLYTF. For the CDR3, the DNA is TGTGCCAGCAGTCAAAGGACAGTTCTATACACCTTC. Supplemented by reference TRBV2 and TRBJ1-2, the full variable domain reads EPEVTQTPSHQVTQMGQEVILRCVPISNHLYFYWYRQILGQKVEFLVSFYNNEISEKSEIFDDQFSVERPDGSNFTLKIRSTKLEDSAMYFCASSQRTVLYTFGSGTRLTVV.

This clone was seen just once. This chain uses TRBV2 with TRBJ1-4; perhaps TRBD1 as D (5 bases). Looked up from germline, CDR1 is SNHLY and CDR2 is FYNNEI. The CDR3 sequence is 15 residues long. V was pared by 4 bases and J by 4 bases, with 13 bases between. CDR3 bases: TGTGCCAGCAGTGTTGGGGCGCGTCTTAATGAAAAACTGTTTTTT. It codes for CASSVGARLNEKLFF.

The gene calls are TRBV11-2 and TRBJ1-2; TRBD1 might be the D (6 bases). The V end was cut by 1 base, the J end by 2 bases, with 20 bases between. The CDR3 consists of 18 residues. Looked up from germline, CDR1 is SGHAT and CDR2 is FQNNGV. The DNA for the CDR3 is TGTGCCAGCAGCTTAGTACGGGGCAGGGGTTTATCCAACTATGGCTACACCTTC. Amino acids: CASSLVRGRGLSNYGYTF.

The V call is TRBV20-1, the J call TRBJ2-7, with TRBD1 matching over 10 bases. The germline CDR1 and CDR2 sequences are DFQATT and SNEGSKA (reference sequence). This CDR3 is 15 amino acids long. J lost 3 bases, V lost 4 bases, and 9 bases had no gene match. The CDR3 loop is CSATDRGRGGYEQYF. In DNA form, the CDR3 reads TGCAGTGCTACTGACAGGGGGCGCGGCGGCTACGAGCAGTACTTC.